The clone carrying this T cell receptor (beta chain) appeared many times. Its cognate antigen is unknown. The sample originates from a study of Graves' ophthalmopathy and Graves' hyperthyroidism. Background on the study: Hyperthyroidism qualified as stable when ophthalmopathy did not develop within 18 months of follow-up. Study conclusions and caveats: Most expanded thyroid clonotypes above 0.001 frequency also appeared in blood.

Investigators amplified TCR beta CDR3 regions from RNA transcripts. Scientists carried out first-round RT-PCR using HTBI primers and then a second-round multiplex PCR. TCRdb redid the calling of the multiplex PCR reads with MiXCR, one entry per CDR3 protein. The sample has over a million distinct CDR3 sequences; less than 45% are singletons. CDR1 and CDR2 (germline): KGHDR, SFDVKD. The V end was cut by 6 bases, the J end by 4 bases, with 9 bases between. CDR3 length: 12 amino acids. None of the included patients had other autoimmune diseases, uncontrolled infections, pregnancy or lactation, as these led to exclusion. The authors diagnosed from clinical symptoms, serum thyroxine, TRAb, thyroid ultrasound and orbital computed tomography.

This TCR came from an adult man with Graves' hyperthyroidism. What was sequenced was peripheral blood or thyroid tissue (not recorded which). The J gene is TRBJ2-7, the V gene TRBV24-1; D is unresolved. The CDR3 spells CATSSHGYEQYF. The CDR3 region has the DNA TGTGCCACCAGTAGCCATGGATACGAGCAGTACTTC.